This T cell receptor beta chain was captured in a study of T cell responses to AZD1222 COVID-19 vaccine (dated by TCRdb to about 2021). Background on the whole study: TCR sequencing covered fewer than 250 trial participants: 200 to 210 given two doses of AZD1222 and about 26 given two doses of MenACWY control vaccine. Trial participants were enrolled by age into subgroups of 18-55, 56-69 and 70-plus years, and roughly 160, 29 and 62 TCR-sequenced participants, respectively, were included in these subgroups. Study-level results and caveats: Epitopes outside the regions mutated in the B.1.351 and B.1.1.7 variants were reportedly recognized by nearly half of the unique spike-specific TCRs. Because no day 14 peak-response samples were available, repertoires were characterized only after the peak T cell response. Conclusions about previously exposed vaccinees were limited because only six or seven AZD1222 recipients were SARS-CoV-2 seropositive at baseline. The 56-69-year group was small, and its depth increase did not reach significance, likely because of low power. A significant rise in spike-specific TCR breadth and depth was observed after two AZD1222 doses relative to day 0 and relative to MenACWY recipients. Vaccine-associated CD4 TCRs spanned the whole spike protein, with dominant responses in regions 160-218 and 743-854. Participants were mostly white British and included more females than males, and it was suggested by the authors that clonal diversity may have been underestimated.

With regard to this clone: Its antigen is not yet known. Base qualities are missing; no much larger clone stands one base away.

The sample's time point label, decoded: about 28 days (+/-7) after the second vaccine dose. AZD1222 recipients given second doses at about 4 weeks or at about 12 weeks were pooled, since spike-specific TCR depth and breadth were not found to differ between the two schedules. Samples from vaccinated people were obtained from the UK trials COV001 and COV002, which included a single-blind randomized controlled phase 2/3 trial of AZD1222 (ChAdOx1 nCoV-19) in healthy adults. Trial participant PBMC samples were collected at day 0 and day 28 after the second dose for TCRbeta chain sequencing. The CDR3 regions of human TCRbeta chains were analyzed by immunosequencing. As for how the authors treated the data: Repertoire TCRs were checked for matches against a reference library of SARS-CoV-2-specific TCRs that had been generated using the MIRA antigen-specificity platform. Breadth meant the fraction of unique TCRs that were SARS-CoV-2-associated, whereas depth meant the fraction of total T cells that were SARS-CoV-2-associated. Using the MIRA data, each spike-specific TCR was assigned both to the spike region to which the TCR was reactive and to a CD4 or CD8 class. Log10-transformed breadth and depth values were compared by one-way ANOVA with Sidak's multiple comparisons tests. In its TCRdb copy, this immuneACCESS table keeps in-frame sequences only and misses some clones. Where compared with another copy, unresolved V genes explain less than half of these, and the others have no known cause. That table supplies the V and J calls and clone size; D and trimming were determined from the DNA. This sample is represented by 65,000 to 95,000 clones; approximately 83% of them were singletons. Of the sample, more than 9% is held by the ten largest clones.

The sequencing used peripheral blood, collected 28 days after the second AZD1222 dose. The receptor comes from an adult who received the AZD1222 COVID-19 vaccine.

This receptor has the CDR3 CASSRGQGRVEKLFF. The DNA sequence reads TGTGCCAGCAGCCGGGGACAGGGAAGGGTTGAAAAACTGTTTTTT. The chain is assembled from TRBV14 and TRBJ1-4, and 9 junction bases match TRBD1. The germline V gene yields SGHDN for CDR1 and FVKESK for CDR2. Trimming leaves V shorter by 4 bases and J shorter by 7 bases, with the junction holding 7 bases beyond the gene matches. From the cysteine up to the phenylalanine, the CDR3 has a length of 15 residues. The DNA shown is the 45-base CDR3, in frame from base 1.